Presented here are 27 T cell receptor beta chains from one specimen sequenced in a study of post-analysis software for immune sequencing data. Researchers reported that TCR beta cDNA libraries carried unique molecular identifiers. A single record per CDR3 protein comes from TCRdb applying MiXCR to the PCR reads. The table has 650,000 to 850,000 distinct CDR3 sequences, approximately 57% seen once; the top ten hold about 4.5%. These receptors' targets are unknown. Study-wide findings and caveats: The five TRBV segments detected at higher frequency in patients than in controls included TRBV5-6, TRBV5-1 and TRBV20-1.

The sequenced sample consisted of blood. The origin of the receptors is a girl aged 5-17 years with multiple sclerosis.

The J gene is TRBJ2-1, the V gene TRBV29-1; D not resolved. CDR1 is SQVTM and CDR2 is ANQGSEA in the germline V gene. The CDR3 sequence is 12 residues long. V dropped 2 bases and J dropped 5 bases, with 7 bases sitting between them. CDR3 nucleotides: TGCAGCGTTGAATTTTGGGACAATGAGCAGTTCTTC. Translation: CSVEFWDNEQFF.

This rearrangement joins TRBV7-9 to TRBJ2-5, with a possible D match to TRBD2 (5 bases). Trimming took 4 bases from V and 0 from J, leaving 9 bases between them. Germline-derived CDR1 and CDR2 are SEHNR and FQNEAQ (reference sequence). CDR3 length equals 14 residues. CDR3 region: CASSSGIYQETQYF. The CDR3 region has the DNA TGTGCCAGCAGCTCCGGGATTTACCAAGAGACCCAGTACTTC.

DNA for the CDR3: TGCAGCGTTGTCAGTCTAGCCAAAAACATTCAGTACTTC. Amino acids: CSVVSLAKNIQYF. The chain couples TRBV29-1 to TRBJ2-4; D gene ambiguous. Germline assignment: CDR1 SQVTM and CDR2 ANQGSEA. Deletions cut 4 bases from V and 0 bases from J, with 7 bases between. CDR3 size: 13 residues.

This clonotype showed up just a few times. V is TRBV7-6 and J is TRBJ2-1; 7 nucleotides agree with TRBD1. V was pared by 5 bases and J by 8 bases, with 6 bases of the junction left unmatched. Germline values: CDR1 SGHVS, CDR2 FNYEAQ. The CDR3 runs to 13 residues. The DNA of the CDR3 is TGTGCCAGCAGCCTGGGACAGAACGATGAGCAGTTCTTC. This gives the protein CASSLGQNDEQFF.

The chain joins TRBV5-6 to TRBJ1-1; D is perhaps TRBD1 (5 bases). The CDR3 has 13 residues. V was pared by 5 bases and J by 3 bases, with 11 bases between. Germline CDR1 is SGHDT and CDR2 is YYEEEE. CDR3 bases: TGTGCCAGCAGGCCAGGGTTTGACACTGAAGCTTTCTTT. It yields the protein CASRPGFDTEAFF.

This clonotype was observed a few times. CDR3 DNA sequence: TGCGCCAGCAGCTTGGTAATCAACGAGCAGTACTTC. Translated: CASSLVINEQYF. The chain couples TRBV5-1 to TRBJ2-7, with D unclear. CDR1 and CDR2 from the germline V gene are SGHRS and YFSETQ. The V end lost 0 bases, the J end lost 5 bases, and 6 bases lay between the germline ends. The CDR3 loop spans 12 amino acids.

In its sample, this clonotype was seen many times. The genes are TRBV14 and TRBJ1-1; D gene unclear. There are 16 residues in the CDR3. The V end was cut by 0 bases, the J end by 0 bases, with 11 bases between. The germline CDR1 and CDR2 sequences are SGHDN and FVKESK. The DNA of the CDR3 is TGTGCCAGCAGCCAAGAATGGCCTCCTATGAACACTGAAGCTTTCTTT. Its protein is CASSQEWPPMNTEAFF.

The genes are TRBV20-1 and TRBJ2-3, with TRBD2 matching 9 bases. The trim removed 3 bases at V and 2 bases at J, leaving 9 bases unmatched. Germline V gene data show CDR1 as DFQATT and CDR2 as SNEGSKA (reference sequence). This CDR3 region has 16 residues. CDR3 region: CSASGPTSGNTDTQYF. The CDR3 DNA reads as TGCAGTGCTAGCGGGCCGACTAGCGGCAACACAGATACGCAGTATTTT.

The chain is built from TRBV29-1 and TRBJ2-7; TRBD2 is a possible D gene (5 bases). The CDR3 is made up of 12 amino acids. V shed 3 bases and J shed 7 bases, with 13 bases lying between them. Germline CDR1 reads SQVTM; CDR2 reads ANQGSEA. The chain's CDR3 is CSVDQRNNEQYF. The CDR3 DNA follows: TGCAGCGTTGACCAGCGGAACAATGAGCAGTACTTC.

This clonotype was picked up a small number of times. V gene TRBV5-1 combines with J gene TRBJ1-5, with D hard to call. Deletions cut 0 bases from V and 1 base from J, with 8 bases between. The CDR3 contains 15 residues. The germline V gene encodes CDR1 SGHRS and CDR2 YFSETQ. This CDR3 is CASSLAVGSNQPQHF. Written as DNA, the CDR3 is TGCGCCAGCAGCTTGGCGGTCGGCAGCAATCAGCCCCAGCATTTT.

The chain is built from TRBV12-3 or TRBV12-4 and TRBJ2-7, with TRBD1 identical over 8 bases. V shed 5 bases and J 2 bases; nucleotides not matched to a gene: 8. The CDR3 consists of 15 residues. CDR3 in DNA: TGTGCCAGCAGTACTACCGGGACAGGAGCCTACGAGCAGTACTTC. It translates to CASSTTGTGAYEQYF.

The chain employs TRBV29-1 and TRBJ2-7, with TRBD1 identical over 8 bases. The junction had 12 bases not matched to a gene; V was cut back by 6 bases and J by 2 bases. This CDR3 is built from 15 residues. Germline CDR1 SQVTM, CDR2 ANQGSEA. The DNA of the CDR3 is TGCAGCGTCGACAAGTCGACAGGGGTTCCCTACGAGCAGTACTTC. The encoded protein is CSVDKSTGVPYEQYF.

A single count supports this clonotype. The DNA for the CDR3 is TGCGCCAGCAGCACATCCGGGACTAGCAGAGAGACCCAGTACTTC. Translated: CASSTSGTSRETQYF. This rearrangement joins TRBV5-1 to TRBJ2-5; 9 nucleotides align to TRBD2. The germline V gene has CDR1 SGHRS and CDR2 YFSETQ. The CDR3 runs 15 residues. After removal of 4 bases from V and 4 bases from J, the junction contained 8 bases not matched to a gene.

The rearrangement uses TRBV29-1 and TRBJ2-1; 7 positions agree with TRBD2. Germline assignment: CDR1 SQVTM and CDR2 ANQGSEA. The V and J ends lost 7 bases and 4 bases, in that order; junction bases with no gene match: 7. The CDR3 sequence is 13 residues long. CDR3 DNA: TGCAGCGGGTGGCGGGAGTCTTACAATGAGCAGTTCTTC. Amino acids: CSGWRESYNEQFF.

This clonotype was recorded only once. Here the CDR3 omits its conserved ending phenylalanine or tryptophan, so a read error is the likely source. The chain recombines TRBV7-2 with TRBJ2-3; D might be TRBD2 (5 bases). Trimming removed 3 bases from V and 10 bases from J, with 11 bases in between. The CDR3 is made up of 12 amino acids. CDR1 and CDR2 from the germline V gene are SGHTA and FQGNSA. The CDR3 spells CASSFGGYAQYV. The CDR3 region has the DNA TGTGCCAGCAGCTTCGGCGGGTATGCGCAGTATGTT.

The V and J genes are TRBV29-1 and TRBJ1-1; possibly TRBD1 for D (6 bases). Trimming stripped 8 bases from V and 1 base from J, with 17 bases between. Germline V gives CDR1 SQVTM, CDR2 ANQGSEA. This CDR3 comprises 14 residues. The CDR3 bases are TGCAGCACCCGGGAAAGGACAGCGAACACTGAAGCTTTCTTT. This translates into CSTRERTANTEAFF.

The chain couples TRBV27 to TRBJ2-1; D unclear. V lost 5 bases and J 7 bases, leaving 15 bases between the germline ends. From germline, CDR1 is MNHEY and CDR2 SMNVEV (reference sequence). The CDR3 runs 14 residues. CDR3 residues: CASSHIPIRNEQFF. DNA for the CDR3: TGTGCCAGCAGTCACATACCAATAAGGAATGAGCAGTTCTTC.

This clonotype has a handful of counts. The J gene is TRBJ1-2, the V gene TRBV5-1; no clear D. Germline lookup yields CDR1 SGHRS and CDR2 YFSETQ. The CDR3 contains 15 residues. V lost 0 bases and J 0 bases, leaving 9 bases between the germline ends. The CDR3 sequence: CASSLGRISNYGYTF. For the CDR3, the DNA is TGCGCCAGCAGCTTGGGCCGGATCTCTAACTATGGCTACACCTTC.

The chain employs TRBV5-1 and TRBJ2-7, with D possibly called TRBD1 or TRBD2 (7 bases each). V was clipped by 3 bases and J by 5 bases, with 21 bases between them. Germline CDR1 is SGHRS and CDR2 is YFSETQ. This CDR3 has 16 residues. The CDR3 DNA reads TGCGCCAGCAGCTCCCAGGGGGGGGGGCCTTTCCACGAGCAGTACTTC. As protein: CASSSQGGGPFHEQYF. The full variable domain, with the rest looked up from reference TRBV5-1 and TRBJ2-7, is KAGVTQTPRYLIKTRGQQVTLSCSPISGHRSVSWYQQTPGQGLQFLFEYFSETQRNKGNFPGRFSGRQFSNSRSEMNVSTLELGDSALYLCASSSQGGGPFHEQYFGPGTRLTVT.

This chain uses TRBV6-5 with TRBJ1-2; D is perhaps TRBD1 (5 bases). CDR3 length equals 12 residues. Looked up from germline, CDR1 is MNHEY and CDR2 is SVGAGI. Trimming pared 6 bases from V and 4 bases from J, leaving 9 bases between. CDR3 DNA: TGTGCCAGCAGGCCCACAGGCTATGGCTACACCTTC. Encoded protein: CASRPTGYGYTF.

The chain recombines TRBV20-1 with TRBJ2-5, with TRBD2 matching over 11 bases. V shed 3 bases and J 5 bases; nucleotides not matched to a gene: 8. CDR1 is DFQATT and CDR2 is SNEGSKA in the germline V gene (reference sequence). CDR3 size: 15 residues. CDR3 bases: TGCAGTGCTAGGCTAGCGGGGGGCCGGGGTGAGACCCAGTACTTC. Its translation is CSARLAGGRGETQYF.

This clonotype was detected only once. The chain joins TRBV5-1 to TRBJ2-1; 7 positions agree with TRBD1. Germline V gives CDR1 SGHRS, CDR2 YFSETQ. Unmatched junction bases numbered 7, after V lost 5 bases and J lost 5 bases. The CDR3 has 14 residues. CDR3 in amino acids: CASSRDRFNNEQFF. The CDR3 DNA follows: TGCGCCAGCAGTCGGGACAGATTTAACAATGAGCAGTTCTTC. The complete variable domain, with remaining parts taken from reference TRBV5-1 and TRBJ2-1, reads KAGVTQTPRYLIKTRGQQVTLSCSPISGHRSVSWYQQTPGQGLQFLFEYFSETQRNKGNFPGRFSGRQFSNSRSEMNVSTLELGDSALYLCASSRDRFNNEQFFGPGTRLTVL.

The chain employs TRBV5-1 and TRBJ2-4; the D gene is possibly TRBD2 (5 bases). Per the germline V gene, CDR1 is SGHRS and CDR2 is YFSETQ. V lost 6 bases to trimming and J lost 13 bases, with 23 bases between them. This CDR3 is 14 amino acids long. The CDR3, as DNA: TGCGCCAGCAAATTTGTGTTGCAAGACTACGAACAGTACTTC. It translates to CASKFVLQDYEQYF.

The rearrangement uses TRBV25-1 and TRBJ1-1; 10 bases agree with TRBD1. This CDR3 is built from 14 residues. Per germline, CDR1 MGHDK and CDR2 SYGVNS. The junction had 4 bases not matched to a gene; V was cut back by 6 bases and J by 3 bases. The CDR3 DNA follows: TGTGCCAGCAGATCGACAGGGGGCTACACTGAAGCTTTCTTT. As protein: CASRSTGGYTEAFF.

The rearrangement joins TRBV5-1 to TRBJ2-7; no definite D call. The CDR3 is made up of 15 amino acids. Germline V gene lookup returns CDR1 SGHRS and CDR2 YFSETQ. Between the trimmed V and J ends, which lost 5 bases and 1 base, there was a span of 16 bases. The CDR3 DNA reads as TGCGCCAGCAGTCCCGGGCGGCTGACTTCCTACGAGCAGTACTTC. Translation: CASSPGRLTSYEQYF.

Here the CDR3 reads CATSRDLAGGGNEQFF. The CDR3 DNA is TGTGCCACCAGCAGGGATCTAGCGGGGGGAGGGAATGAGCAGTTCTTC. The chain carries TRBV15 and TRBJ2-1; TRBD2 aligns across 11 bases. Unmatched junction bases numbered 8, after V lost 3 bases and J lost 7 bases. The CDR3 is 16 amino acids. Germline V gene data show CDR1 as LNHNV and CDR2 as YYDKDF (reference sequence).

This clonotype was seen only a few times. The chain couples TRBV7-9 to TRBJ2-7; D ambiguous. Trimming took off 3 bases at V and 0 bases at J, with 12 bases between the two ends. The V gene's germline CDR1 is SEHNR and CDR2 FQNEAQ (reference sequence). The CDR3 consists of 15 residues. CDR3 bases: TGTGCCAGCAGCTTGCGCTCGGTAAGCTCCTACGAGCAGTACTTC. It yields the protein CASSLRSVSSYEQYF.